This T cell receptor (beta chain) was captured by sequencing in a study of graft-versus-host responses after intestinal transplantation. Study-wide background: Once they had received anti-thymocyte globulin induction, all recipients took tacrolimus and steroids for approximately 3 years.

Libraries were prepared by immunoSEQ multiplex PCR; TCRdb keeps only in-frame clonotypes and omits some of them. The sample yields about 110,000 clones, around 93% seen once. In the case of this clone: Its antigen is not known.

Study-wide results and limits: In recipient marrow, GvH clones were found, and some appeared first in ileum or blood. The highest levels of circulating GvH clones went along with early declines in HvG clones after transplant. Individuals carrying graft-donor T cell macrochimerism showed high graft-versus-host to host-versus-graft clonal ratios in allografts.

Germline V gene sequence: CDR1 LNHDA, CDR2 SQIVND (reference sequence). The CDR3 runs to 11 residues. V was pared by 10 bases and J by 1 base, with 7 bases between. J is TRBJ1-1 and V is TRBV19; TRBD1 might be the D (5 bases). Sequences were derived from unstimulated CD8+ T cells sorted from spleen or lymph node cells, sampled before intestinal transplant. The sequence came from a human donor who received an intestinal transplant. The CDR3 coding sequence is TGTGCCACTGGGGGGAACACTGAAGCTTTCTTT. Its translation is CATGGNTEAFF. The complete variable domain, with remaining parts taken from reference TRBV19 and TRBJ1-1, reads DGGITQSPKYLFRKEGQNVTLSCEQNLNHDAMYWYRQDPGQGLRLIYYSQIVNDFQKGDIAEGYSVSREKKESFPLTVTSAQKNPTAFYLCATGGNTEAFFGQGTRLTVV.